This entry lists 27 T cell receptor beta chains sequenced from one sample in a study of T cells in Graves' hyperthyroidism and ophthalmopathy. Amplified regions were TCR beta CDR3 sequences from RNA transcripts. The HTBI primer set drove a first-round RT-PCR of the TCR CDR3. TCRdb redid the calling of the multiplex PCR reads with MiXCR, one entry per CDR3 protein. In the table there are around 430,000 distinct CDR3 sequences, just under 15% of which are singletons. The sequencing sample was made of blood. The receptors shown here come from a woman aged 25 to 45 with Graves' hyperthyroidism.

The V and J genes are TRBV7-3 and TRBJ1-5; no definite D call. The V gene lost 5 bases and the J gene lost 4 bases, with 18 bases spanning the gap. The CDR3 has 16 residues. CDR1 and CDR2 from the germline V gene are SGHTA and FQGTGA. The CDR3 is CASSEPSGLGNQPQHF. CDR3 nucleotide sequence: TGTGCCAGCAGCGAACCCTCCGGACTAGGAAATCAGCCCCAGCATTTT.

This clonotype turned up a few times. This chain connects TRBV19 to TRBJ2-3, with 7 bases identical to TRBD1. Germline trimming cut 5 bases from V and 2 bases from J; bases unmatched to any gene: 4. Germline-derived CDR1 and CDR2 are LNHDA and SQIVND (reference sequence). The CDR3 runs 14 residues. CDR3 bases: TGTGCCAGTAGTGTAACAGGGGTCACAGATACGCAGTATTTT. Residues: CASSVTGVTDTQYF.

This clonotype has ten or more counts. The rearrangement uses TRBV7-2 and TRBJ2-7, with 7 bases matching TRBD2. This CDR3 contains 15 residues. Germline assignment: CDR1 SGHTA and CDR2 FQGNSA. V was pared by 5 bases and J by 1 base, with 8 bases of the junction left unmatched. CDR3 in amino acids: CASSIVAGVSYEQYF. CDR3 bases: TGTGCCAGCAGCATCGTGGCGGGAGTGTCCTACGAGCAGTACTTC.

This clonotype was counted ten times or more. The J gene is TRBJ2-5, the V gene TRBV20-1; D might be TRBD2 (6 bases). Germline V gene data show CDR1 as DFQATT and CDR2 as SNEGSKA (reference sequence). The CDR3 has 14 residues. Trimming took 6 bases from V and 4 from J, leaving 18 bases between them. The CDR3 loop is CSAEGLMGLETQYF. In DNA form, the CDR3 reads TGCAGTGCGGAGGGACTGATGGGGCTAGAGACCCAGTACTTC.

This clonotype was seen only a few times. V gene TRBV19 combines with J gene TRBJ2-3; D may correspond to TRBD1 or TRBD2 (6 bases each). V lost 5 bases and J lost 2, with 20 bases in between. The CDR3 covers 17 residues. Germline assignment: CDR1 LNHDA and CDR2 SQIVND (reference sequence). The CDR3 sequence: CASSSSWPGANTDTQYF. For the CDR3, the DNA is TGTGCCAGTAGTTCCAGTTGGCCGGGGGCGAACACAGATACGCAGTATTTT.

The V and J genes are TRBV13 and TRBJ2-7; no definite D call. The CDR3 contains 14 residues. The V gene lost 6 bases and the J gene lost 5 bases, with 17 bases spanning the gap. Germline CDR1 and CDR2: PRHDT and FYEKMQ (reference sequence). In nucleotides, the CDR3 is TGTGCCAGCAGTCTGGATGGCGCCGGCGACGAGCAGTACTTC. As protein: CASSLDGAGDEQYF.

A few counts support this clonotype. The chain is built from TRBV3-1 and TRBJ2-3; D may be TRBD1 (6 bases). V lost 4 bases and J 4 bases, leaving 12 bases between the germline ends. Germline CDR1 LGHDT, CDR2 YNNKEL (reference sequence). The CDR3 is 14 amino acids. CDR3 sequence (DNA): TGTGCCAGCAGCCCATACACAGGGTCAGATACGCAGTATTTT. It is translated as CASSPYTGSDTQYF.

The V gene is TRBV20-1, the J gene TRBJ2-2; TRBD2 matches 7 bases. The CDR3 covers 15 residues. Germline assignment: CDR1 DFQATT and CDR2 SNEGSKA (reference sequence). V gave up 3 bases and J gave up 2 bases; unmatched junction bases: 6. In nucleotides, the CDR3 is TGCAGTGCTAGGGGGAGGGTTAGCAACACCGGGGAGCTGTTTTTT. Translating gives CSARGRVSNTGELFF.

This clonotype was detected a few times. The chain joins TRBV2 to TRBJ1-4; D not resolved. The CDR3 loop spans 15 amino acids. Looked up from germline, CDR1 is SNHLY and CDR2 is FYNNEI. Trimming took off 7 bases at V and 4 bases at J, with 16 bases between the two ends. The CDR3 coding sequence is TGTGCCAGCACCCGTATGGCGGGGATTAATGAAAAACTGTTTTTT. Translating it yields CASTRMAGINEKLFF.

As for this clonotype: A single base separates this from a much larger clone, so it may be a read error. The genes are TRBV2 and TRBJ2-7; tentatively, D is TRBD1 (5 bases). Germline V lookup: CDR1 SNHLY, CDR2 FYNNEI. This CDR3 is built from 12 residues. The CDR3 is CAKQAFSCEQYF. CDR3 DNA: TGTGCCAAACAGGCGTTTTCCTGCGAGCAGTACTTC. Drawing the rest from reference TRBV2 and TRBJ2-7, the complete variable domain is EPEVTQTPSHQVTQMGQEVILRCVPISNHLYFYWYRQILGQKVEFLVSFYNNEISEKSEIFDDQFSVERPDGSNFTLKIRSTKLEDSAMYFCAKQAFSCEQYFGPGTRLTVT.

V and J are TRBV20-1 and TRBJ2-5, with 14 bases matching TRBD2. V lost 3 bases to trimming and J lost 5 bases; unmatched junction nucleotides: 5. Germline V gene lookup returns CDR1 DFQATT and CDR2 SNEGSKA (reference sequence). The CDR3 consists of 15 residues. Written as DNA, the CDR3 is TGCAGTGCTAGCGGGACTAGCGGGAGTCTGGAGACCCAGTACTTC. Encoded protein: CSASGTSGSLETQYF.

This chain links TRBV25-1 with TRBJ2-3; the match to TRBD2 covers 8 bases. The germline gives CDR1 MGHDK, CDR2 SYGVNS. The CDR3 runs to 16 residues. The V gene end was trimmed by 4 bases and the J gene end by 1 base; junction bases not matched to a gene: 7. The CDR3 sequence is CASSVFSGGGTDTQYF. CDR3 nucleotides: TGTGCCAGCAGTGTGTTTTCGGGAGGGGGCACAGATACGCAGTATTTT.

The CDR3 reads CASSDGQGNYGYTF. In DNA, the CDR3 is TGTGCCAGCAGCGACGGACAGGGCAACTATGGCTACACCTTC. The J gene is TRBJ1-2, the V gene TRBV11-2; 8 nucleotides match TRBD1. This CDR3 region has 14 residues. Germline V gene data show CDR1 as SGHAT and CDR2 as FQNNGV. Losses at the gene ends were 5 bases for V and 2 bases for J; bases not matched to a gene: 4.

This chain uses TRBV2 with TRBJ2-1; 10 bases map to TRBD1. The length of the CDR3 is 14 residues. Losses at the gene ends were 5 bases for V and 6 bases for J; bases not matched to a gene: 4. Germline CDR1 SNHLY, CDR2 FYNNEI. For the CDR3, the DNA is TGTGCCAGCAGTACCGGGACAGGGGCCAATGAGCAGTTCTTC. It translates to CASSTGTGANEQFF. The whole variable domain, filled in from reference TRBV2 and TRBJ2-1, reads EPEVTQTPSHQVTQMGQEVILRCVPISNHLYFYWYRQILGQKVEFLVSFYNNEISEKSEIFDDQFSVERPDGSNFTLKIRSTKLEDSAMYFCASSTGTGANEQFFGPGTRLTVL.

The chain employs TRBV20-1 and TRBJ2-7; 7 positions match TRBD2. Per the germline V gene, CDR1 is DFQATT and CDR2 is SNEGSKA (reference sequence). This CDR3 spans 13 amino acids. V shed 6 bases, J shed 3 bases, and the junction held 8 bases outside the gene matches. This chain's CDR3 is CSALLGTNYEQYF. DNA for the CDR3: TGCAGTGCCCTTCTCGGGACTAACTACGAGCAGTACTTC.

There are a few counts of this clonotype. For the CDR3, the DNA is TGCAGTGCTGAGGACAGGGGGGCAGATACGCAGTATTTT. Translating it yields CSAEDRGADTQYF. This chain uses TRBV20-1 with TRBJ2-3; 10 positions agree with TRBD1. The CDR3 totals 13 residues. Germline CDR1 reads DFQATT; CDR2 reads SNEGSKA (reference sequence). Losses at the gene ends were 5 bases for V and 4 bases for J; bases not matched to a gene: 3.

Many counts were recorded for this clonotype. The CDR3 loop is CASSSGTGNLNQPQHF. Here the CDR3 DNA reads TGTGCCAGCAGCTCGGGGACGGGGAACCTCAATCAGCCCCAGCATTTT. This chain uses TRBV7-8 with TRBJ1-5, with D possibly TRBD1 on 5 matching bases. The germline V and J ends were trimmed by 4 bases and 3 bases, with 16 bases remaining between them. Germline values: CDR1 SGHVS, CDR2 FQNEAQ. This CDR3 is built from 16 residues.

This clonotype was seen ten or more times. This sequence joins TRBV29-1 and TRBJ1-1, with a weak D call TRBD1 (5 bases). This CDR3 is built from 13 residues. V shed 6 bases and J shed 3 bases, with 14 bases lying between them. CDR1 and CDR2 (germline): SQVTM, ANQGSEA. The CDR3 DNA reads TGCAGCGTCGCAACGGGGCAGGACACTGAAGCTTTCTTT. Translated, it gives CSVATGQDTEAFF.

This clonotype has ten or more counts. The chain joins TRBV28 to TRBJ2-7; 7 bases line up with TRBD2. After removal of 8 bases from V and 4 bases from J, the junction contained 11 bases not matched to a gene. From germline, CDR1 is MDHEN and CDR2 SYDVKM. The CDR3 totals 14 residues. The CDR3 sequence is CASLGSGNFYEQYF. The DNA for the CDR3 is TGTGCCAGCCTTGGGAGCGGGAATTTTTACGAGCAGTACTTC.

This clonotype was detected many times. The chain has TRBV28 and TRBJ1-1; D may be TRBD1 (5 bases). The germline CDR1 and CDR2 sequences are MDHEN and SYDVKM. The length of the CDR3 is 15 residues. V was shortened by 6 bases and J by 4 bases, with 18 bases between the two germline ends. The chain's CDR3 is CASRELGVEGTEAFF. Written as DNA, the CDR3 is TGTGCCAGCAGAGAGTTGGGGGTCGAGGGCACTGAAGCTTTCTTT.

This clonotype appeared many times. The rearrangement uses TRBV28 and TRBJ2-7, with TRBD1 matching 7 bases. This CDR3 spans 15 amino acids. The J segment lost 4 bases and the V segment lost 4 bases, leaving 10 bases of the junction unmatched. Germline CDR1 reads MDHEN; CDR2 reads SYDVKM. The CDR3 DNA reads TGTGCCAGCAGTTGGACAGGATTGGGGCCTTACGAGCAGTACTTC. Its translation is CASSWTGLGPYEQYF.

Only a few counts were recorded for this clonotype. This chain uses TRBV29-1 with TRBJ2-7; TRBD2 aligns across 11 bases. Per germline, CDR1 SQVTM and CDR2 ANQGSEA. CDR3 length: 14 residues. The V gene end was trimmed by 3 bases and the J gene end by 1 base; junction bases not matched to a gene: 2. The CDR3 sequence: CSVEGLAASYEQYF. In DNA form, the CDR3 reads TGCAGCGTTGAGGGACTAGCGGCATCCTACGAGCAGTACTTC.

In this sample, this clonotype turned up many times. This chain joins TRBV18 and TRBJ2-2, with D hard to call. Between the trimmed V and J ends, which lost 2 bases and 7 bases, there was a span of 14 bases. Germline lookup yields CDR1 KGHSH and CDR2 LQKENI. The CDR3 is 15 residues long. In DNA, the CDR3 is TGTGCCAGCTCACCAAGTGGGAATCGGAACGGGGAGCTGTTTTTT. Protein sequence: CASSPSGNRNGELFF.

This clonotype was counted a few times. This rearrangement joins TRBV7-9 to TRBJ1-4; D perhaps matches TRBD1 (5 bases). Germline CDR1 SEHNR, CDR2 FQNEAQ (reference sequence). Trimming stripped 1 base from V and 4 bases from J, with 10 bases between. The CDR3 covers 15 residues. The CDR3 DNA follows: TGTGCCAGCAGCTTAGACGAGGGGTATAATGAAAAACTGTTTTTT. Protein: CASSLDEGYNEKLFF.

The table lists this clonotype with many counts. CDR3 in amino acids: CASSEQGDGQPQHF. The DNA of the CDR3 is TGTGCCAGCAGTGAACAGGGTGATGGGCAGCCCCAGCATTTT. The chain joins TRBV2 to TRBJ1-5, with D possibly matching TRBD1 (5 bases). Germline loops: CDR1 SNHLY, CDR2 FYNNEI. This CDR3 has 14 residues. Trimming removed 2 bases from V and 7 bases from J, with 12 bases in between.

Only a few counts were recorded for this clonotype. The CDR3: CASSSPRGETQYF. Here the CDR3 DNA reads TGTGCCAGCAGTTCCCCGAGGGGAGAGACCCAGTACTTC. The rearrangement uses TRBV28 and TRBJ2-5, with D perhaps given as TRBD1 or TRBD2 (5 bases each). V was cut by 4 bases and J by 4 bases, with 10 bases left in between. The CDR3 totals 13 residues. Germline lookup yields CDR1 MDHEN and CDR2 SYDVKM.

This clonotype occurred a few times. The chain combines TRBV2 with TRBJ2-7; perhaps TRBD2 as D (5 bases). The CDR3 contains 14 residues. Germline assignment: CDR1 SNHLY and CDR2 FYNNEI. Trimming stripped 6 bases from V and 4 bases from J, with 16 bases between. The CDR3 DNA follows: TGTGCCAGCAGAGAGGGCCTCCTCTCTTACGAGCAGTACTTC. Translation gives CASREGLLSYEQYF.